The 9 T cell receptor beta chains reported below all come from one sample, sequenced in a study of blood T cell repertoires in COVID-19. Sequenced by immunoSEQ multiplex PCR; TCRdb stores in-frame clones only, minus some. Altogether 300,000 to 350,000 clones are present, about 91% being singletons, with the ten largest covering 8.9%. Specimen: PBMCs or T cells enriched from blood (not recorded which). The receptors originated from a woman aged 18-30 years who had recovered from COVID-19.

V gene TRBV2 combines with J gene TRBJ1-1; the D gene is possibly TRBD1 (6 bases). Germline V lookup: CDR1 SNHLY, CDR2 FYNNEI. The CDR3 loop spans 14 amino acids. V was pared by 0 bases and J by 5 bases, with 10 bases between. CDR3 bases: TGTGCCAGCAGTGAAGCCCGCAGGGGTACTGAAGCTTTCTTT. Protein: CASSEARRGTEAFF.

V and J are TRBV4-3 and TRBJ2-3; TRBD1 agrees at 8 bases. The CDR3 consists of 21 residues. The germline gives CDR1 LGHNA, CDR2 YSLEER. J gave up 2 bases and V 0 bases, and 19 bases lay outside the gene matches. CDR3 sequence: CASSQEFRTGLVFELTDTQYF. CDR3 bases: TGCGCCAGCAGCCAAGAATTCCGGACAGGGCTGGTGTTTGAACTCACAGATACGCAGTATTTT.

The chain employs TRBV2 and TRBJ1-5; 8 bases are shared with TRBD1. CDR3 length equals 16 residues. The V gene end was trimmed by 7 bases and the J gene end by 0 bases; junction bases not matched to a gene: 8. CDR1 and CDR2 from the germline V gene are SNHLY and FYNNEI. This CDR3 reads CASKGQGRYSNQPQHF. Here the CDR3 DNA reads TGTGCCAGCAAAGGACAGGGTCGGTATAGCAATCAGCCCCAGCATTTT.

The rearrangement joins TRBV7-2 to TRBJ2-3; possibly TRBD1 for D (6 bases). This CDR3 region has 17 residues. V was clipped by 5 bases and J by 1 base, with 19 bases between them. The germline V gene has CDR1 SGHTA and CDR2 FQGNSA. Written as DNA, the CDR3 is TGTGCCAGCAGCCCCGCCTGGTTGGACAGCGGCACAGATACGCAGTATTTT. It is translated as CASSPAWLDSGTDTQYF.

The rearrangement links TRBV5-5 to TRBJ2-1, with D perhaps matching TRBD2 (6 bases). The CDR3 has 17 residues. V was trimmed by 0 bases and J by 0 bases, leaving 13 bases between them. Germline V CDR1 and CDR2: SGHKS, YYEKEE (reference sequence). CDR3 loop: CASSLVGGPSSYNEQFF. The DNA of the CDR3 is TGTGCCAGCAGCTTGGTTGGAGGGCCGAGCTCCTACAATGAGCAGTTCTTC. The full variable domain, in which reference TRBV5-5 and TRBJ2-1 provide the parts outside the CDR3, is DAGVTQSPTHLIKTRGQQVTLRCSPISGHKSVSWYQQVLGQGPQFIFQYYEKEERGRGNFPDRFSARQFPNYSSELNVNALLLGDSALYLCASSLVGGPSSYNEQFFGPGTRLTVL.

The J gene is TRBJ2-7, the V gene TRBV12-3 or TRBV12-4; D uncertain. This CDR3 contains 11 residues. CDR3: CATENGGEQYF. The DNA for the CDR3 is TGTGCAACGGAAAACGGCGGCGAGCAGTACTTC.

This clone came up a few times. The chain is built from TRBV6-5 and TRBJ1-1; 7 nucleotides agree with TRBD1. The junction had 7 bases not matched to a gene; V was cut back by 5 bases and J by 1 base. Germline-derived CDR1 and CDR2 are MNHEY and SVGAGI. The CDR3 has 15 residues. CDR3 bases: TGTGCCAGCAGTCCCCCAACAGGGGAGAACACTGAAGCTTTCTTT. Translation: CASSPPTGENTEAFF.

The rearrangement joins TRBV27 to TRBJ1-2; D is unresolved. CDR3 length: 13 residues. V was clipped by 3 bases and J by 7 bases, with 12 bases between them. CDR1 and CDR2 (germline): MNHEY, SMNVEV (reference sequence). CDR3 in amino acids: CASSLGGSSGYTF. For the CDR3, the DNA is TGTGCCAGCAGTTTGGGAGGGTCCAGTGGCTACACCTTC.

This chain connects TRBV13 to TRBJ1-1, with D tentatively TRBD1 (5 bases). Between the trimmed V and J ends, which lost 5 bases and 2 bases, there was a span of 12 bases. The CDR3 is 14 amino acids. Germline lookup yields CDR1 PRHDT and CDR2 FYEKMQ (reference sequence). CDR3 region: CASSPGGTNTEAFF. In DNA form, the CDR3 reads TGTGCCAGCAGCCCGGGGGGGACCAACACTGAAGCTTTCTTT.